Below, 26 T cell receptor beta chains from the same sample are listed, as sequenced in a study of OX40 agonist ivuxolimab in advanced cancers. Data came from immunoSEQ multiplex PCR; TCRdb stores just in-frame clones and leaves some out. The repertoire consists of about 150,000 clones, with roughly 94% occurring once and the leading ten covering around 0.31%. This specimen was CD4+ or CD8+ T cells sorted from blood, taken in a trial of the OX40 agonist ivuxolimab. These receptors were taken from an adult with an advanced solid tumor such as melanoma, head and neck, liver or kidney cancer.

This clone was seen only a few times. The same CDR3 arises from other DNA sequences in this sample as well. J is TRBJ2-3 and V is TRBV18; no clear D. Germline-derived CDR1 and CDR2 are KGHSH and LQKENI. V dropped 0 bases and J dropped 1 base, with 2 bases sitting between them. This CDR3 spans 13 amino acids. CDR3 coding DNA: TGTGCCAGCTCACCACCGGGCACAGATACGCAGTATTTT. This codes for CASSPPGTDTQYF.

The J gene is TRBJ2-7, the V gene TRBV5-6; 15 bases fit TRBD2. This CDR3 is 16 amino acids long. V shed 4 bases, J shed 4 bases, and the junction held 6 bases outside the gene matches. CDR1 is SGHDT and CDR2 is YYEEEE in the germline V gene. The CDR3 coding sequence is TGTGCCAGCAGCCGCGGACTAGCGGGGGGGTTATACGAGCAGTACTTC. Encoded protein: CASSRGLAGGLYEQYF.

The V and J genes are TRBV27 and TRBJ1-4, with D possibly matching TRBD1 (5 bases). The CDR3 consists of 11 residues. The V end lost 4 bases, the J end lost 14 bases, and 11 bases lay between the germline ends. Germline V CDR1 and CDR2: MNHEY, SMNVEV (reference sequence). The CDR3 sequence is CASSSAGALFF. CDR3 nucleotides: TGTGCCAGCAGTTCCGCCGGGGCCCTGTTTTTT.

This rearrangement joins TRBV11-2 to TRBJ2-3; TRBD2 agrees at 7 bases. Germline CDR1 SGHAT, CDR2 FQNNGV. This CDR3 has 14 amino acids. The V gene end was trimmed by 5 bases and the J gene end by 6 bases; junction bases not matched to a gene: 8. Here the CDR3 DNA reads TGTGCCAGCAGCCTCACGGGGGGTTCGGATACGCAGTATTTT. Residues: CASSLTGGSDTQYF.

In its sample, this clone was seen once. The chain is built from TRBV6-6 and TRBJ1-2; no clear D. CDR1 and CDR2 from the germline V gene are MNHNY and SVGAGI (reference sequence). Trimming took off 0 bases at V and 0 bases at J, with 8 bases between the two ends. The CDR3 runs 15 residues. CDR3 region: CASSYSAEANYGYTF. The CDR3 nucleotides are TGTGCCAGCAGTTACTCGGCAGAAGCTAACTATGGCTACACCTTC.

The genes are TRBV7-9 and TRBJ2-5; the match to TRBD2 covers 11 bases. Germline CDR1 SEHNR, CDR2 FQNEAQ (reference sequence). This CDR3 is built from 14 residues. Trimming cost V 5 bases and J 5 bases; bases outside gene matches: 4. CDR3 nucleotide sequence: TGTGCCAGCAGCCCCGGGACTAGCGGCGAGACCCAGTACTTC. This translates into CASSPGTSGETQYF.

The chain carries TRBV5-4 and TRBJ2-3, with TRBD2 identical over 14 bases. CDR1 and CDR2 from the germline V gene are SGHNT and YYREEE (reference sequence). With V trimmed by 2 bases and J by 4 bases, 6 bases remained unmatched. The CDR3 has 17 residues. The CDR3 nucleotides are TGTGCCAGCAGCTTAAGACTAGCGGGAGGGGGCTCAGATACGCAGTATTTT. This encodes CASSLRLAGGGSDTQYF.

The chain has TRBV7-6 and TRBJ2-1; possibly TRBD1 for D (5 bases). This CDR3 contains 14 residues. Germline V gene data show CDR1 as SGHVS and CDR2 as FNYEAQ. V was shortened by 2 bases and J by 9 bases, with 14 bases between the two germline ends. The CDR3 region is CASSLRSRAGEQFF. CDR3 sequence (DNA): TGTGCCAGCAGCTTAAGGTCCAGGGCAGGTGAGCAGTTCTTC.

V is TRBV4-3 and J is TRBJ2-3; TRBD2 matches at 8 bases. The V and J ends lost 4 bases and 1 base, in that order; junction bases with no gene match: 10. The CDR3 is 17 residues long. Per the germline V gene, CDR1 is LGHNA and CDR2 is YSLEER. The CDR3 loop is CASSPTPGLGGTDTQYF. CDR3 DNA sequence: TGCGCCAGCAGCCCCACCCCGGGACTAGGGGGCACAGATACGCAGTATTTT.

CDR3 bases: TGTGCCAGCAGCTTAGTGGGGAGCGGGGCAGATACGCAGTATTTT. Translated: CASSLVGSGADTQYF. The rearrangement joins TRBV11-2 to TRBJ2-3, with 7 positions matching TRBD2. Trimming at V came to 1 base and at J to 4 bases, leaving 5 bases not matched to a gene. In germline, CDR1 is SGHAT, CDR2 FQNNGV. The CDR3 consists of 15 residues.

This chain joins TRBV27 and TRBJ1-2; D is ambiguous. The germline V gene has CDR1 MNHEY and CDR2 SMNVEV (reference sequence). Trimming left V 3 bases short and J 5 bases short, with 10 bases between. The CDR3 loop spans 13 amino acids. CDR3 residues: CASSLSVGYGYTF. The CDR3 bases are TGTGCCAGCAGTTTGAGCGTGGGGTATGGCTACACCTTC.

The chain joins TRBV5-4 to TRBJ1-4; 9 nucleotides line up with TRBD1. Germline CDR1 and CDR2: SGHNT and YYREEE (reference sequence). V gave up 4 bases and J gave up 7 bases; unmatched junction bases: 2. The CDR3 sequence is 13 residues long. CDR3 residues: CASSQDRGEKLFF. The CDR3 DNA reads as TGTGCCAGCAGCCAGGACAGGGGTGAAAAACTGTTTTTT.

This clone appeared a single time. This chain uses TRBV6-6 with TRBJ2-3, with 8 bases fitting TRBD2. The germline V gene has CDR1 MNHNY and CDR2 SVGAGI (reference sequence). Trimming removed 1 base from V and 1 base from J; junction bases left unmatched: 1. This CDR3 region has 15 residues. CDR3 bases: TGTGCCAGCAGTTACTGGCGGGGGGGCACAGATACGCAGTATTTT. Translating it yields CASSYWRGGTDTQYF.

The table lists this clone with a count of one. The V call is TRBV19, the J call TRBJ2-2, with TRBD2 as a possible D gene (5 bases). The V end lost 6 bases, the J end lost 3 bases, and 11 bases lay between the germline ends. CDR1 and CDR2 from the germline V gene are LNHDA and SQIVND (reference sequence). CDR3 length: 14 residues. Here the CDR3 reads CASRKGVDTGELFF. For the CDR3, the DNA is TGTGCCAGTAGAAAGGGAGTGGACACCGGGGAGCTGTTTTTT.

V usage is TRBV18 and J usage is TRBJ2-1, with 8 bases aligning to TRBD2. The junction had 11 bases not matched to a gene; V was cut back by 6 bases and J by 7 bases. The CDR3 is 15 amino acids. Germline assignment: CDR1 KGHSH and CDR2 LQKENI. The chain's CDR3 is CASSPGTRRGNEQFF. The CDR3 DNA follows: TGTGCCAGCTCCCCCGGGACTAGGAGGGGGAATGAGCAGTTCTTC.

The rearrangement uses TRBV6-6 and TRBJ2-7, with TRBD2 matching 13 bases. The CDR3 totals 15 residues. V lost 5 bases and J lost 6; bases outside the gene matches: 7. Per the germline V gene, CDR1 is MNHNY and CDR2 is SVGAGI (reference sequence). CDR3 in amino acids: CASSHRLAGGSEQYF. CDR3 DNA: TGTGCCAGCAGTCACCGACTAGCGGGAGGTTCCGAGCAGTACTTC.

This clone occurred once. The J gene is TRBJ2-2, the V gene TRBV6-5; D gene ambiguous. V lost 7 bases and J lost 1, with 13 bases in between. This CDR3 has 15 amino acids. Germline CDR1 reads MNHEY; CDR2 reads SVGAGI. CDR3 sequence reads: CASKTVAGNTGELFF. The CDR3 DNA reads TGTGCCAGCAAGACGGTAGCAGGGAACACCGGGGAGCTGTTTTTT.

The V call is TRBV14, the J call TRBJ2-2; 7 positions match TRBD2. Unmatched junction bases numbered 6, after V lost 4 bases and J lost 1 base. The CDR3 has 16 amino acids. CDR1 is SGHDN and CDR2 is FVKESK in the germline V gene. The CDR3 DNA sequence: TGTGCCAGCAGCCCCCCGGCTAGCGGGAACACCGGGGAGCTGTTTTTT. It encodes CASSPPASGNTGELFF.

J is TRBJ1-6 and V is TRBV9, with D unresolved. Trimming pared 2 bases from V and 7 bases from J, leaving 13 bases between. The CDR3 covers 15 residues. Germline CDR1 reads SGDLS; CDR2 reads YYNGEE. This CDR3 is CASSVDGDGNSPLHF. CDR3 nucleotide sequence: TGTGCCAGCAGCGTCGACGGGGATGGAAATTCACCCCTCCACTTT.

The chain employs TRBV2 and TRBJ2-2; TRBD1 matches 7 bases. The germline gives CDR1 SNHLY, CDR2 FYNNEI. This CDR3 is built from 15 residues. The trim removed 6 bases at V and 0 bases at J, leaving 4 bases unmatched. The CDR3 is CASRPQGANTGELFF. CDR3 sequence (DNA): TGTGCCAGCAGACCTCAGGGGGCGAACACCGGGGAGCTGTTTTTT.

The chain has TRBV28 and TRBJ1-3, with a weak D call TRBD1 (6 bases). The CDR3 runs to 18 residues. The germline V gene encodes CDR1 MDHEN and CDR2 SYDVKM. V gave up 8 bases and J gave up 0 bases, with 23 bases separating them. This chain's CDR3 is CASSGDFGPKPSGNTIYF. The CDR3 nucleotides read TGTGCCAGCTCAGGGGATTTCGGACCTAAACCCTCTGGAAACACCATATATTTT.

The chain recombines TRBV10-3 with TRBJ2-3, with D uncertain. There are 14 residues in the CDR3. Trimming cost V 3 bases and J 4 bases, with 11 bases left between them. Germline V gene lookup returns CDR1 ENHRY and CDR2 SYGVKD. The CDR3 DNA reads as TGTGCCATCAGTGAAGGAACTGCAGCAGATACGCAGTATTTT. Translation gives CAISEGTAADTQYF.

The sample holds one count of this clone. The gene calls are TRBV6-5 and TRBJ1-5; TRBD1 matches 7 bases. CDR1 and CDR2 from the germline V gene are MNHEY and SVGAGI. J lost 8 bases, V lost 5 bases, and 9 bases had no gene match. The CDR3 contains 14 residues. The CDR3 nucleotides read TGTGCCAGCAGTGGTATATCAGGGGGAAAGCCCCAGCATTTT. Translated, it gives CASSGISGGKPQHF.

The rearrangement joins TRBV11-2 to TRBJ1-2, with no clear D. Germline V gene sequence: CDR1 SGHAT, CDR2 FQNNGV. The V end lost 1 base, the J end lost 9 bases, and 9 bases lay between the germline ends. The CDR3 has 12 residues. CDR3 DNA sequence: TGTGCCAGCAGCTTAGGATGGGAGAGCTACACCTTC. Its protein is CASSLGWESYTF.

This clone was seen just once. DNA for the CDR3: TGTGCCAGCAGTCGACAGACTAGCAATCAGCCCCAGCATTTT. Residues: CASSRQTSNQPQHF. The chain has TRBV28 and TRBJ1-5; D may be TRBD1 (5 bases). The V gene lost 5 bases and the J gene lost 0 bases, with 8 bases spanning the gap. The CDR3 has 14 amino acids. Looked up from germline, CDR1 is MDHEN and CDR2 is SYDVKM.

As for this clone: Other DNA sequences in this sample translate to the same CDR3. The V call is TRBV28, the J call TRBJ1-1, with D possibly matching TRBD1 (5 bases). V was cut by 2 bases and J by 3 bases, with 10 bases left in between. The CDR3 consists of 14 residues. CDR1 and CDR2 (germline): MDHEN, SYDVKM. As DNA, the CDR3 is TGTGCCAGCAGTTTAGGGCAAGGGGACACTGAAGCTTTCTTT. It encodes CASSLGQGDTEAFF.